Listed below are T cell receptor beta chains from one sample, sequenced in a study of T cell responses to AZD1222 COVID-19 vaccine. Clones were read by immunoSEQ multiplex PCR, and TCRdb kept only the in-frame ones, dropping some. The sample records about 180,000 clones, around 90% being singletons. The sequences come from peripheral blood, collected 28 days after the second AZD1222 dose. The receptors were sampled from an adult who received the AZD1222 COVID-19 vaccine. Both conserved end residues are part of each CDR3. D genes are given only for firm matches. Not every row has a clone size; where given, it reads once, few, many or a size class.

cdr3_length: 15
j_call: TRBJ2-2
clone_size: -
d_call: TRBD2
v_call: TRBV7-9
cdr3_aa: CASSIAGGNTGELFF
cdr3_nt: TGTGCCAGCAGTATAGCGGGAGGGAACACCGGGGAGCTGTTTTTT

cdr3_length: 14
j_call: TRBJ1-4
clone_size: -
d_call: -
v_call: TRBV3-1/TRBV3-2
cdr3_aa: CASSPGTGNEKLFF
cdr3_nt: TGTGCCAGCAGCCCGGGAACGGGTAACGAAAAACTGTTTTTT

cdr3_length: 16
j_call: TRBJ1-3
clone_size: -
d_call: -
v_call: TRBV28
cdr3_aa: CASSLTPASSGNTIYF
cdr3_nt: TGTGCCAGCAGTTTAACCCCGGCTTCCTCTGGAAACACCATATATTTT

cdr3_length: 18
j_call: TRBJ1-6
clone_size: -
d_call: -
v_call: TRBV3-1/TRBV3-2
cdr3_aa: CASSQDSGMGHRNSPLHF
cdr3_nt: TGTGCCAGCAGCCAAGATTCCGGTATGGGACACAGGAATTCACCCCTCCACTTT

cdr3_length: 13
j_call: TRBJ1-6
clone_size: -
d_call: -
v_call: TRBV18
cdr3_aa: CASSPSRDSPLHF
cdr3_nt: TGTGCCAGCTCACCTTCCAGGGATTCACCCCTCCACTTT

cdr3_length: 14
j_call: TRBJ1-1
clone_size: -
d_call: -
v_call: TRBV7-8
cdr3_aa: CASSRGGANTEAFF
cdr3_nt: TGTGCCAGCAGCAGAGGGGGGGCGAACACTGAAGCTTTCTTT

cdr3_length: 14
j_call: TRBJ2-5
clone_size: -
d_call: TRBD1
v_call: TRBV29-1
cdr3_aa: CSVDGQGFSETQYF
cdr3_nt: TGCAGCGTTGATGGACAGGGGTTTTCAGAGACCCAGTACTTC

cdr3_length: 23
j_call: TRBJ2-5
clone_size: -
d_call: TRBD2
v_call: TRBV4-2
cdr3_aa: CASSQALIGGSSRLAGVQETQYF
cdr3_nt: TGTGCCAGCAGCCAAGCACTAATTGGGGGGAGCTCGAGGCTAGCGGGTGTCCAAGAGACCCAGTACTTC

cdr3_length: 14
j_call: TRBJ2-5
clone_size: -
d_call: -
v_call: TRBV14
cdr3_aa: CASSPTGLFETEYF
cdr3_nt: TGTGCCAGCAGCCCCACGGGACTTTTTGAGACCGAGTACTTC

cdr3_length: 15
j_call: TRBJ1-2
clone_size: -
d_call: TRBD1
v_call: TRBV19
cdr3_aa: CASARGAGDYYGYTF
cdr3_nt: TGTGCCAGTGCCAGGGGGGCAGGCGACTACTATGGCTACACCTTC

cdr3_length: 14
j_call: TRBJ2-2
clone_size: -
d_call: -
v_call: TRBV7-7
cdr3_aa: CASSPLGSTGELFF
cdr3_nt: TGTGCCAGCAGCCCGCTGGGCAGCACCGGGGAGCTGTTTTTT

cdr3_length: 14
j_call: TRBJ2-1
clone_size: few
d_call: TRBD2
v_call: TRBV6-5
cdr3_aa: CASRSGSSYNEQFF
cdr3_nt: TGTGCCAGCAGAAGCGGGAGCTCCTACAATGAGCAGTTCTTC

cdr3_length: 14
j_call: TRBJ2-5
clone_size: -
d_call: TRBD1
v_call: TRBV10-3
cdr3_aa: CAISPGTGIETQYF
cdr3_nt: TGTGCCATCAGTCCCGGGACAGGCATCGAGACCCAGTACTTC

cdr3_length: 13
j_call: TRBJ1-6
clone_size: once
d_call: TRBD1
v_call: TRBV30
cdr3_aa: CAWVGQGNSPLHF
cdr3_nt: TGTGCCTGGGTAGGACAGGGCAATTCACCCCTCCACTTT

cdr3_length: 14
j_call: TRBJ1-2
clone_size: -
d_call: -
v_call: TRBV6-4
cdr3_aa: CASSESHLDYGYTF
cdr3_nt: TGTGCCAGCAGTGAAAGTCACCTGGACTATGGCTACACCTTC

cdr3_length: 16
j_call: TRBJ2-7
clone_size: -
d_call: -
v_call: TRBV7-2
cdr3_aa: CASSLGPGLLTYEQYF
cdr3_nt: TGTGCCAGCAGCTTAGGCCCTGGACTTCTAACCTACGAGCAGTACTTC

cdr3_length: 14
j_call: TRBJ1-1
clone_size: -
d_call: -
v_call: TRBV3-1/TRBV3-2
cdr3_aa: CASGATRLGTEAFF
cdr3_nt: TGTGCCAGCGGAGCGACCCGTCTCGGAACTGAAGCTTTCTTT

cdr3_length: 15
j_call: TRBJ2-3
clone_size: -
d_call: TRBD1
v_call: TRBV7-9
cdr3_aa: CASSLQTGGEDTQYF
cdr3_nt: TGTGCCAGCAGCTTACAAACAGGGGGAGAGGATACGCAGTATTTT

cdr3_length: 16
j_call: TRBJ2-7
clone_size: -
d_call: TRBD1
v_call: TRBV19
cdr3_aa: CASSSPTGTGTYEQYF
cdr3_nt: TGTGCCAGTAGTTCCCCCACCGGGACAGGGACATACGAGCAGTACTTC

cdr3_length: 14
j_call: TRBJ2-1
clone_size: -
d_call: TRBD1
v_call: TRBV7-2
cdr3_aa: CASSSHGDRGQQFF
cdr3_nt: TGTGCCAGCAGCTCACACGGGGACAGGGGGCAGCAGTTCTTC

cdr3_length: 12
j_call: TRBJ1-5
clone_size: -
d_call: TRBD1
v_call: TRBV29-1
cdr3_aa: CSARDSGQPQHF
cdr3_nt: TGCAGCGCCCGGGACAGCGGTCAGCCCCAGCATTTT

cdr3_length: 15
j_call: TRBJ2-7
clone_size: -
d_call: -
v_call: TRBV9
cdr3_aa: CASSPGAGASYEQYF
cdr3_nt: TGTGCCAGCAGCCCGGGGGCGGGAGCATCCTACGAGCAGTACTTC

cdr3_length: 14
j_call: TRBJ1-1
clone_size: -
d_call: -
v_call: TRBV27
cdr3_aa: CASSTLTGGPEAFF
cdr3_nt: TGTGCCAGCAGTACCCTCACGGGGGGCCCTGAAGCTTTCTTT

cdr3_length: 14
j_call: TRBJ1-3
clone_size: -
d_call: -
v_call: TRBV4-1
cdr3_aa: CASSQVGVRNTIYF
cdr3_nt: TGCGCCAGCAGCCAAGTTGGAGTGCGAAACACCATATATTTT

cdr3_length: 13
j_call: TRBJ2-7
clone_size: -
d_call: -
v_call: TRBV27
cdr3_aa: CASSQGYSYEQYF
cdr3_nt: TGTGCCAGCAGCCAGGGATACTCCTACGAGCAGTACTTC

cdr3_length: 17
j_call: TRBJ1-2
clone_size: -
d_call: TRBD1
v_call: TRBV9
cdr3_aa: CASSAPGQVKTNYGYTF
cdr3_nt: TGTGCCAGCAGCGCACCGGGACAGGTGAAAACTAACTATGGCTACACCTTC

cdr3_length: 15
j_call: TRBJ2-7
clone_size: -
d_call: -
v_call: TRBV4-1
cdr3_aa: CASSQEGGRGDEQYF
cdr3_nt: TGCGCCAGCAGCCAAGAAGGCGGCAGGGGGGACGAGCAGTACTTC

cdr3_length: 13
j_call: TRBJ1-6
clone_size: -
d_call: -
v_call: TRBV2
cdr3_aa: CASNQGRSFPLHF
cdr3_nt: TGTGCCAGCAATCAAGGGAGGTCTTTTCCCCTCCACTTT

cdr3_length: 13
j_call: TRBJ1-4
clone_size: -
d_call: TRBD1
v_call: TRBV30
cdr3_aa: CAWNRGTNEKLFF
cdr3_nt: TGTGCCTGGAACAGGGGTACTAATGAAAAACTGTTTTTT

cdr3_length: 14
j_call: TRBJ1-2
clone_size: once
d_call: -
v_call: TRBV19
cdr3_aa: CASIRTGTSYGYTF
cdr3_nt: TGTGCCAGTATCAGAACCGGGACAAGCTATGGCTACACCTTC

cdr3_length: 14
j_call: TRBJ2-7
clone_size: once
d_call: TRBD1
v_call: TRBV27
cdr3_aa: CASRWTGDSYEQYF
cdr3_nt: TGTGCCAGCAGGTGGACAGGGGACTCCTACGAGCAGTACTTC

cdr3_length: 16
j_call: TRBJ2-3
clone_size: once
d_call: -
v_call: TRBV6-2/TRBV6-3
cdr3_aa: CASSSGVGVGTDTQYF
cdr3_nt: TGTGCCAGCAGTTCAGGGGTGGGAGTAGGTACAGATACGCAGTATTTT

cdr3_length: 13
j_call: TRBJ1-2
clone_size: once
d_call: -
v_call: TRBV9
cdr3_aa: CASSVATNYGYTF
cdr3_nt: TGTGCCAGCAGCGTAGCTACTAACTATGGCTACACCTTC

cdr3_length: 12
j_call: TRBJ1-6
clone_size: -
d_call: -
v_call: TRBV27
cdr3_aa: CASSFRGSPLHF
cdr3_nt: TGTGCCAGCAGTTTCCGGGGGTCACCCCTCCACTTT

cdr3_length: 11
j_call: TRBJ2-7
clone_size: -
d_call: -
v_call: TRBV30
cdr3_aa: CAWSVGGEQYF
cdr3_nt: TGTGCCTGGAGTGTAGGGGGCGAGCAGTACTTC

cdr3_length: 17
j_call: TRBJ2-3
clone_size: -
d_call: TRBD2
v_call: TRBV7-2
cdr3_aa: CASSLRPSGVRGDTQYF
cdr3_nt: TGTGCCAGCAGCTTAAGGCCTAGCGGGGTCCGGGGAGATACGCAGTATTTT

cdr3_length: 13
j_call: TRBJ2-7
clone_size: once
d_call: -
v_call: TRBV6-2/TRBV6-3
cdr3_aa: CASSYYRVYEQYF
cdr3_nt: TGTGCCAGCAGTTACTACAGGGTCTACGAGCAGTACTTC

cdr3_length: 14
j_call: TRBJ1-1
clone_size: once
d_call: -
v_call: TRBV6-2/TRBV6-3
cdr3_aa: CASSYSGWNTEAFF
cdr3_nt: TGTGCCAGCAGTTACTCAGGCTGGAACACTGAAGCTTTCTTT

cdr3_length: 11
j_call: TRBJ2-7
clone_size: -
d_call: -
v_call: TRBV7-9
cdr3_aa: CASSLEHEQYF
cdr3_nt: TGTGCCAGCAGCTTAGAACACGAGCAGTACTTC

cdr3_length: 16
j_call: TRBJ2-1
clone_size: -
d_call: -
v_call: TRBV10-3
cdr3_aa: CAISEKRVESYNEQFF
cdr3_nt: TGTGCCATCAGTGAGAAGAGGGTAGAATCCTACAATGAGCAGTTCTTC

cdr3_length: 14
j_call: TRBJ1-3
clone_size: few
d_call: -
v_call: TRBV9
cdr3_aa: CASSAPGSGNTIYF
cdr3_nt: TGTGCCAGCAGCGCACCAGGGTCTGGAAACACCATATATTTT

cdr3_length: 13
j_call: TRBJ1-1
clone_size: -
d_call: -
v_call: TRBV6-2/TRBV6-3
cdr3_aa: CASSYAVTTEAFF
cdr3_nt: TGTGCCAGCAGTTACGCAGTGACAACTGAAGCTTTCTTT

cdr3_length: 15
j_call: TRBJ2-2
clone_size: once
d_call: -
v_call: TRBV2
cdr3_aa: CATQRQLASTGELFF
cdr3_nt: TGTGCCACCCAGAGGCAGCTCGCGAGCACCGGGGAGCTGTTTTTT

cdr3_length: 10
j_call: TRBJ1-1
clone_size: -
d_call: TRBD1
v_call: TRBV2
cdr3_aa: CASLGQQAFF
cdr3_nt: TGTGCCAGCTTGGGACAGCAAGCTTTCTTT

cdr3_length: 16
j_call: TRBJ2-1
clone_size: -
d_call: TRBD1
v_call: TRBV28
cdr3_aa: CASSPHSGQGIYEQFF
cdr3_nt: TGTGCCAGCAGTCCACATTCGGGACAGGGGATTTATGAGCAGTTCTTC

cdr3_length: 16
j_call: TRBJ2-7
clone_size: -
d_call: -
v_call: TRBV4-3
cdr3_aa: CASSQDLGSFSYEQYF
cdr3_nt: TGCGCCAGCAGCCAAGACTTGGGCAGCTTCTCCTACGAGCAGTACTTC

cdr3_length: 14
j_call: TRBJ2-7
clone_size: -
d_call: TRBD1
v_call: TRBV9
cdr3_aa: CASSARTGAYEQYF
cdr3_nt: TGTGCCAGCAGCGCGAGGACAGGGGCCTACGAGCAGTACTTC

cdr3_length: 13
j_call: TRBJ1-2
clone_size: -
d_call: -
v_call: TRBV11-3
cdr3_aa: CASSLGEGHGYTF
cdr3_nt: TGTGCCAGCAGCCTCGGGGAGGGCCATGGCTACACCTTC

cdr3_length: 16
j_call: TRBJ2-2
clone_size: -
d_call: -
v_call: TRBV11-3
cdr3_aa: CASSHLGGHNTGELFF
cdr3_nt: TGTGCCAGCAGCCATTTGGGGGGTCACAACACCGGGGAGCTGTTTTTT